These T cell receptor beta chains were read from a single sample in a study of radiotherapy plus CTLA-4 blockade in lung cancer. TCRdb's table, derived via immunoSEQ multiplex PCR, lists solely in-frame clones and lacks some. The sample lists 86,000 or so clones, about 78% occurring once. Sequenced here: peripheral blood, sampled from a patient treated with radiotherapy plus ipilimumab. The receptors were sampled from a human donor with non-small cell lung cancer who had a partial response to radiotherapy plus ipilimumab. Some clones in this sample may be carry-over from other donors' samples. CDR3s include the opening cysteine and the closing phenylalanine or tryptophan. D genes are given only for firm matches. A row's size may be missing; if present it is once, few, many or a size class.

cdr3_nt cdr3_aa j_call clone_size d_call v_call
TGTGCCAGCAGGGCGACAGGAATTAATTCACCCCTCCACTTT CASRATGINSPLHF TRBJ1-6 NA NA TRBV9
TGTGCCAGAAGCCCGGGAAGTAGGAATAGGAGGACCGGGGAGCTGTTTTTT CARSPGSRNRRTGELFF TRBJ2-2 NA NA TRBV7-5
TGTGCCAGCCGAGACTACAGGGCTGATACGCAGTATTTT CASRDYRADTQYF TRBJ2-3 NA NA TRBV6-1
TGTGCCAGCAGCTTAGTAGGGGACAGAGAACTGTTTTTT CASSLVGDRELFF TRBJ1-4 NA TRBD1 TRBV7-2
TGTGCCAGCTCACCAACGGACAGCTATAGCACAGATACGCAGTATTTT CASSPTDSYSTDTQYF TRBJ2-3 NA NA TRBV18
TGCGCCAGCAGCTTGGCGGGACTAGCGGGGCCTAGCACAGATACGCAGTATTTT CASSLAGLAGPSTDTQYF TRBJ2-3 few TRBD2 TRBV5-1
TGTGCCAGCAGGAGTAGTACAGATACGCAGTATTTT CASRSSTDTQYF TRBJ2-3 NA NA TRBV2
TGTGCCAGCAGCGGAGCGGTAGGCCGCTCCTACAATGAGCAGTTCTTC CASSGAVGRSYNEQFF TRBJ2-1 NA NA TRBV11-3
TGTGCCAGCAGCCCCGAAGGGGGCGGGGCCGATACGCAGTATTTT CASSPEGGGADTQYF TRBJ2-3 NA NA TRBV7-6
TGTGCCAGCAGTGACCTCTACCTACAGAGCAATCAGCCCCAGCATTTT CASSDLYLQSNQPQHF TRBJ1-5 NA NA TRBV6-4
TGTGCCAGCAACCCTAAAAGGGCTAGCGAGGCCTACGAGCAGTACTTC CASNPKRASEAYEQYF TRBJ2-7 once NA TRBV5-6
TGCGCCAGCAGCTTGGATGGACACCAGAGCACAGATACGCAGTATTTT CASSLDGHQSTDTQYF TRBJ2-3 NA NA TRBV5-1
TGTGCCAGCAGCCTCCCCAGGGGCTTGGGGGAGCAGTACTTC CASSLPRGLGEQYF TRBJ2-5 NA NA TRBV7-8
TGTGCCACCAGCTCGGACTACCAAGAGACCCAGTACTTC CATSSDYQETQYF TRBJ2-5 NA NA TRBV15
TGTGCCAGCAGTGTAGGGGGGAACACTGAAGCTTTCTTT CASSVGGNTEAFF TRBJ1-1 once NA TRBV6-5